The 2 T cell receptor beta chains reported below all come from one sample, sequenced in a study of identical twins. TCRdb reprocessed the 5' RACE reads with MiXCR, giving one entry per CDR3 protein. The sample contains fewer than 550,000 distinct CDR3 sequences, about 13% of which appear only once. In addition, the sample was reused for a study of yellow fever vaccine responses in identical twins.

The sequenced sample was CD4+ T cells sorted from blood. These receptors all come from a young woman in good health.

This clonotype has a handful of counts. This chain connects TRBV7-2 to TRBJ2-2; 7 bases match TRBD2. The CDR3 sequence is 15 residues long. V lost 3 bases and J lost 2; bases outside the gene matches: 3. Germline V gene lookup returns CDR1 SGHTA and CDR2 FQGNSA. CDR3 nucleotides: TGTGCCAGCAGCTTCGGGGACTATAACACCGGGGAGCTGTTTTTT. Translation gives CASSFGDYNTGELFF.

This clonotype turned up a few times. This may be a read error, as it is one base from a much larger clone. The chain carries TRBV7-2 and TRBJ2-7, with TRBD2 matching 13 bases. CDR3 size: 14 residues. The V and J ends lost 5 bases and 6 bases, in that order; junction bases with no gene match: 4. The V gene's germline CDR1 is SGHTA and CDR2 FQGNSA. The CDR3 loop is CASSRTSGSSEQYF. The CDR3 DNA follows: TGTGCCAGCAGCCGGACTAGCGGGAGCTCCGAGCAGTACTTC.